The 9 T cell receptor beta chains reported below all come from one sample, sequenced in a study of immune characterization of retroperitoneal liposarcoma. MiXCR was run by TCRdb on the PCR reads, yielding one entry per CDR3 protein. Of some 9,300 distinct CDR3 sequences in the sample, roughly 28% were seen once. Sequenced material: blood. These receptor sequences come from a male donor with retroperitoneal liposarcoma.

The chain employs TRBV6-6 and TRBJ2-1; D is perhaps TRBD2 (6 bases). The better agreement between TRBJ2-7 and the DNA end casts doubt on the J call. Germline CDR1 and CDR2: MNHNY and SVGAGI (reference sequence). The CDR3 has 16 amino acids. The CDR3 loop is CASSYSISSGGDEQYF. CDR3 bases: TGTGCCAGCAGTTACTCTATCAGTAGCGGAGGCGATGAGCAGTACTTC.

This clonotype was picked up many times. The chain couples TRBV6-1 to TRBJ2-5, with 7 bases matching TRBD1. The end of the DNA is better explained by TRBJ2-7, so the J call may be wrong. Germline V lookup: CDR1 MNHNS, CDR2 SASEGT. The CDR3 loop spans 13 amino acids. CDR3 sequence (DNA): TGTGCCAGCTTTCGAGACAGGGTGGACGAGCAGTACTTC. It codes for CASFRDRVDEQYF.

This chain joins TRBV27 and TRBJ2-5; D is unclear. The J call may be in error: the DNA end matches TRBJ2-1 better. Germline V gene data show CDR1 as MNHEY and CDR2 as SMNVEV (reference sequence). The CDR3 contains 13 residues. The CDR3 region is CASSFPSSNEQFF. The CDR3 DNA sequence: TGTGCCAGCAGTTTTCCTAGTTCTAATGAGCAGTTCTTC.

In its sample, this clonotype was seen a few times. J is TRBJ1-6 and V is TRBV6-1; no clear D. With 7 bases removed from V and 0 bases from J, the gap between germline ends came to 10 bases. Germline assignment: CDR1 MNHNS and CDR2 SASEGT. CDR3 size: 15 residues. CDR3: CASNAGSSYNSPLHF. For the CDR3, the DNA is TGTGCCAGCAATGCTGGGAGCTCCTATAATTCACCCCTCCACTTT.

The CDR3 protein is CASSSRQGFYTGELFF. As DNA, the CDR3 is TGTGCCAGCAGCTCCAGACAGGGGTTCTACACCGGGGAGCTGTTTTTT. The chain employs TRBV11-3 and TRBJ2-2; 8 bases align to TRBD1. Trimming at V came to 4 bases and at J to 3 bases, leaving 7 bases not matched to a gene. The CDR3 covers 16 residues. CDR1 and CDR2 from the germline V gene are SGHNT and YENEEA.

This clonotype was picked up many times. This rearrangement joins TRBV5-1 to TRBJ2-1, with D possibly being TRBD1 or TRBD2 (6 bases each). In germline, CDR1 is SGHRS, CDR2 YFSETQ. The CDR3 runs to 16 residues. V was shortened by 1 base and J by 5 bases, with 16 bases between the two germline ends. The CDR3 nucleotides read TGCGCCAGCAGCTTGAACGAGGCCGGGGGCCACAATGAGCAGTTCTTC. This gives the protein CASSLNEAGGHNEQFF.

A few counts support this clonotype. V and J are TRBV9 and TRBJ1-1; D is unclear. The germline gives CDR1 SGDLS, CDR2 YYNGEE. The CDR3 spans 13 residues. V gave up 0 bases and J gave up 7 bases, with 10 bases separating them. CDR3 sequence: CASSVEAQDEAFF. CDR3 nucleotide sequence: TGTGCCAGCAGCGTAGAGGCCCAGGATGAAGCTTTCTTT.

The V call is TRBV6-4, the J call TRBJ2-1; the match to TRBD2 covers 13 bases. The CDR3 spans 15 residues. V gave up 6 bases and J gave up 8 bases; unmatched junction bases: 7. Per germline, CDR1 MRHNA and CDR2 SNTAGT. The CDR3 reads CASSRTSGGADEQFF. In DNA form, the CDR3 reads TGTGCCAGCAGCCGTACTAGCGGGGGGGCCGATGAGCAGTTCTTC.

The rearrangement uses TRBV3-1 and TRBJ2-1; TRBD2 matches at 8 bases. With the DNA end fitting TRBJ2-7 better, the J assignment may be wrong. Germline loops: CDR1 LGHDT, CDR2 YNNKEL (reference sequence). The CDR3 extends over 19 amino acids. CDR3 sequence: CASSRSPASGRARSYEQYF. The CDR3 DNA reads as TGTGCCAGCAGCCGCTCTCCGGCTAGCGGGCGGGCCCGCTCCTACGAGCAGTACTTC.